What follows are 12 T cell receptor beta chains derived from one specimen sequenced in a study of shared clonotypes between healthy human individuals. TCRdb's table, derived via immunoSEQ multiplex PCR, lists solely in-frame clones and lacks some. The sample has approximately 2,200,000 clones, roughly 91% seen once; the top ten hold 1.7%. Naive CD8 cells were CD45RO-negative, positively selected for CCR7, excluding terminally differentiated effector memory CD45RA+ cells. The sample consisted of naive CD8+ T cells from PBMCs. The receptors shown here come from a young man in good health. Some clones in this sample may be carry-over from other donors' samples.

This clone has a single count. The chain employs TRBV7-9 and TRBJ1-6, with a weak D call TRBD1 (6 bases). V lost 3 bases and J 9 bases, leaving 12 bases between the germline ends. This CDR3 comprises 14 residues. The germline CDR1 and CDR2 sequences are SEHNR and FQNEAQ (reference sequence). CDR3 sequence reads: CASSLGGASSPLHF. CDR3 sequence (DNA): TGTGCCAGCAGCTTGGGGGGGGCGAGTTCACCCCTCCACTTT. Combining the CDR3 with reference TRBV7-9 and TRBJ1-6 gives the whole variable domain DTGVSQNPRHKITKRGQNVTFRCDPISEHNRLYWYRQTLGQGPEFLTYFQNEAQLEKSRLLSDRFSAERPKGSFSTLEIQRTEQGDSAMYLCASSLGGASSPLHFGNGTRLTVT.

The rearrangement links TRBV9 to TRBJ2-1, with 9 bases matching TRBD1. V shed 3 bases, J shed 5 bases, and the junction held 12 bases outside the gene matches. The CDR3 is made up of 17 amino acids. CDR1 and CDR2 (germline): SGDLS, YYNGEE. In nucleotides, the CDR3 is TGTGCCAGCAGCGGATCTCCTCGGGGACAGGGCCACAATGAGCAGTTCTTC. It is translated as CASSGSPRGQGHNEQFF.

V is TRBV4-1 and J is TRBJ1-1; tentatively, D is TRBD1 (5 bases). CDR3 size: 16 residues. V was clipped by 0 bases and J by 5 bases, with 16 bases between them. From germline, CDR1 is MGHRA and CDR2 YSYEKL. This chain's CDR3 is CASSQDGEGLGTEAFF. In nucleotides, the CDR3 is TGCGCCAGCAGCCAAGACGGTGAGGGGCTAGGAACTGAAGCTTTCTTT.

This chain uses TRBV5-1 with TRBJ1-1; possibly TRBD1 for D (6 bases). The germline gives CDR1 SGHRS, CDR2 YFSETQ. The germline V and J ends were trimmed by 4 bases and 0 bases, with 16 bases remaining between them. This CDR3 is built from 16 residues. The CDR3 DNA is TGCGCCAGCAGCCAGGACAGAGGATACATGAACACTGAAGCTTTCTTT. Amino acid sequence: CASSQDRGYMNTEAFF.

A note on this clone: Other DNA variants within this sample encode the same CDR3. The chain is built from TRBV28 and TRBJ2-5; D is unresolved. CDR1 and CDR2 (germline): MDHEN, SYDVKM. With 6 bases removed from V and 5 bases from J, the gap between germline ends came to 16 bases. CDR3 length: 14 residues. CDR3 region: CASSLAGAGETQYF. CDR3 DNA sequence: TGTGCCAGCAGCCTTGCAGGAGCCGGGGAGACCCAGTACTTC.

This chain connects TRBV7-3 to TRBJ1-5; no reliable D call. The CDR3 spans 11 residues. Germline V gene sequence: CDR1 SGHTA, CDR2 FQGTGA. The CDR3: CVTAPSQPQHF. The DNA for the CDR3 is TGTGTGACGGCCCCGAGTCAGCCCCAGCATTTT.

The genes are TRBV4-1 and TRBJ1-5; unclear D gene. Germline-derived CDR1 and CDR2 are MGHRA and YSYEKL. V gave up 1 base and J gave up 3 bases, with 10 bases separating them. This CDR3 region has 15 residues. CDR3 in amino acids: CASSQGPGNNQPQHF. The DNA for the CDR3 is TGCGCCAGCAGCCAAGGCCCGGGGAACAATCAGCCCCAGCATTTT.

The rearrangement uses TRBV7-9 and TRBJ2-3; D not resolved. The CDR3 sequence is 12 residues long. Germline CDR1 and CDR2: SEHNR and FQNEAQ (reference sequence). V lost 7 bases to trimming and J lost 6 bases, with 11 bases between them. The CDR3 DNA follows: TGTGCCAGCACCCTACTGGGGGATACGCAGTATTTT. Protein sequence: CASTLLGDTQYF. Combining the CDR3 with reference TRBV7-9 and TRBJ2-3 gives the whole variable domain DTGVSQNPRHKITKRGQNVTFRCDPISEHNRLYWYRQTLGQGPEFLTYFQNEAQLEKSRLLSDRFSAERPKGSFSTLEIQRTEQGDSAMYLCASTLLGDTQYFGPGTRLTVL.

This chain joins TRBV29-1 and TRBJ2-1; TRBD2 is a possible D gene (5 bases). CDR1 is SQVTM, CDR2 ANQGSEA, per germline. The V end lost 4 bases, the J end lost 2 bases, and 9 bases lay between the germline ends. CDR3 length: 13 residues. CDR3 sequence (DNA): TGCAGCGTTGTGGGAGACCCCTACAATGAGCAGTTCTTC. Protein sequence: CSVVGDPYNEQFF.

The chain joins TRBV9 to TRBJ1-3; D is ambiguous. V shed 1 base and J shed 1 base, with 9 bases lying between them. This CDR3 comprises 15 residues. Germline CDR1 is SGDLS and CDR2 is YYNGEE. CDR3 sequence reads: CASSVKGLSGNTIYF. The CDR3 coding sequence is TGTGCCAGCAGCGTAAAGGGTTTGTCTGGAAACACCATATATTTT.

The CDR3 DNA follows: TGTGCCAGCAGGGAGGGGACTAGCGCCTACGAGCAGTACTTC. It translates to CASREGTSAYEQYF. V is TRBV7-9 and J is TRBJ2-7; 10 bases align to TRBD2. The CDR3 runs 14 residues. Germline lookup yields CDR1 SEHNR and CDR2 FQNEAQ (reference sequence). V lost 6 bases and J lost 2; bases outside the gene matches: 4. Together with reference TRBV7-9 and TRBJ2-7, the CDR3 gives the full variable domain: DTGVSQNPRHKITKRGQNVTFRCDPISEHNRLYWYRQTLGQGPEFLTYFQNEAQLEKSRLLSDRFSAERPKGSFSTLEIQRTEQGDSAMYLCASREGTSAYEQYFGPGTRLTVT.

The CDR3 is CASSTTGYLSETQYF. The CDR3 coding sequence is TGTGCCAGTAGCACAACCGGGTATCTCTCCGAGACCCAGTACTTC. The V call is TRBV19, the J call TRBJ2-5, with unresolved D. The CDR3 is 15 amino acids. Trimming took 6 bases from V and 5 from J, leaving 19 bases between them. CDR1 LNHDA and CDR2 SQIVND come from the germline V gene (reference sequence).